Sequencing of this T cell receptor (beta chain) was carried out in a study of neurological immune-mediated disorders. A single record per CDR3 protein comes from TCRdb applying MiXCR to the 5' RACE reads. Of about 50,000 distinct CDR3 sequences in the sample, 9% to 10% were seen once. Study outcomes and limitations: No CDR3 amino acid sequences were shared by expanded clones across subjects, suggesting private repertoires in all groups.

This clonotype came up many times. The antigen is not known. Documented time point: longitudinal time-point 1 (baseline). It was blood bank volunteers in Maryland, USA who made up the healthy controls. Unsorted libraries used 2 million PBMCs kept at -80 degrees C. The V gene end was trimmed by 4 bases and the J gene end by 0 bases; junction bases not matched to a gene: 4. In germline, CDR1 is SGHNT, CDR2 YYREEE (reference sequence). The CDR3 is 15 amino acids. The sequenced sample was PBMCs. The chain employs TRBV5-4 and TRBJ2-7; 10 nucleotides agree with TRBD1. This sequence originates from a woman aged 40 to 50 in good health. The DNA of the CDR3 is TGTGCCAGCAGCCCGGACAGGGGGATCTCCTACGAGCAGTACTTC. Translating gives CASSPDRGISYEQYF.